These 27 T cell receptor beta chains were sequenced from one sample in a study of cytotoxic CD8 clonotypes in ibrutinib-treated CLL. Sequencing used immunoSEQ multiplex PCR; TCRdb keeps in-frame clones, though not all of them. The sample lists tens of thousands of clones, around nine tenths occurring once. This specimen consisted of PBMCs, obtained after 12 months of ibrutinib treatment. The receptors shown here come from a human donor with chronic lymphocytic leukemia.

V and J are TRBV6-1 and TRBJ2-2; no reliable D call. Germline V lookup: CDR1 MNHNS, CDR2 SASEGT. The CDR3 loop spans 19 amino acids. V was clipped by 1 base and J by 3 bases, with 21 bases between them. The CDR3 spells CASSEVFLGGRHYTGELFF. In DNA, the CDR3 is TGTGCCAGCAGTGAAGTGTTTCTAGGTGGCAGGCACTACACCGGGGAGCTGTTTTTT.

The CDR3 nucleotides read TGTGCCAGCAGTGAGCTCGGACAGGGGCGCACTGAAGCTTTCTTT. Protein product: CASSELGQGRTEAFF. J is TRBJ1-1 and V is TRBV2; 9 nucleotides match TRBD1. The CDR3 is made up of 15 amino acids. Germline CDR1 and CDR2: SNHLY and FYNNEI. After removal of 3 bases from V and 4 bases from J, the junction contained 6 bases not matched to a gene. Complete variable domain (other parts from reference TRBV2 and TRBJ1-1): EPEVTQTPSHQVTQMGQEVILRCVPISNHLYFYWYRQILGQKVEFLVSFYNNEISEKSEIFDDQFSVERPDGSNFTLKIRSTKLEDSAMYFCASSELGQGRTEAFFGQGTRLTVV.

The chain couples TRBV6-1 to TRBJ1-1; D call uncertain. Trimming pared 2 bases from V and 5 bases from J, leaving 9 bases between. The CDR3 runs 13 residues. Germline assignment: CDR1 MNHNS and CDR2 SASEGT. The CDR3 reads CASSETFLTEAFF. CDR3 DNA sequence: TGTGCCAGCAGTGAAACTTTTTTAACTGAAGCTTTCTTT.

This clone was counted between two and nine times. The gene calls are TRBV7-8 and TRBJ1-5, with D tentatively TRBD1 (5 bases). V lost 2 bases to trimming and J lost 4 bases, with 9 bases between them. Germline loops: CDR1 SGHVS, CDR2 FQNEAQ. The CDR3 is 14 amino acids. CDR3 nucleotides: TGTGCCAGCAGCTTATCTGCAGGGAATCAGCCCCAGCATTTT. Translated: CASSLSAGNQPQHF.

The chain employs TRBV19 and TRBJ2-1; TRBD2 matches at 7 bases. This CDR3 contains 17 residues. Germline assignment: CDR1 LNHDA and CDR2 SQIVND (reference sequence). V lost 3 bases, J lost 3 bases, and 11 bases stayed unmatched. In nucleotides, the CDR3 is TGTGCCAGTAGTATTGGGGCTGGGCTAGCGGTCTACAATGAGCAGTTCTTC. It is translated as CASSIGAGLAVYNEQFF.

This chain uses TRBV27 with TRBJ1-1, with 9 nucleotides matching TRBD1. Unmatched junction bases numbered 14, after V lost 4 bases and J lost 5 bases. The V gene's germline CDR1 is MNHEY and CDR2 SMNVEV (reference sequence). The CDR3 loop spans 17 amino acids. The CDR3 nucleotides are TGTGCCAGCAGTTCGGACAGGGGCCCCCCTGGGACGACTGAAGCTTTCTTT. This sequence encodes CASSSDRGPPGTTEAFF.

This chain's CDR3 is CSVGTANYGYTF. CDR3 coding DNA: TGCAGCGTTGGGACAGCTAACTATGGCTACACCTTC. The gene calls are TRBV29-1 and TRBJ1-2, with D possibly matching TRBD1 (6 bases). V was clipped by 4 bases and J by 0 bases, with 6 bases between them. CDR1 and CDR2 (germline): SQVTM, ANQGSEA. The CDR3 runs to 12 residues.

The chain combines TRBV18 with TRBJ1-5; D gene unclear. Germline CDR1 is KGHSH and CDR2 is LQKENI. The CDR3 runs 16 residues. V dropped 2 bases and J dropped 2 bases, with 13 bases sitting between them. Written as DNA, the CDR3 is TGTGCCAGCTCACCAGCCGGGGAGAGGCGCAATCAGCCCCAGCATTTT. It is translated as CASSPAGERRNQPQHF.

The genes are TRBV6-6 and TRBJ1-2; D gene unclear. CDR3 length equals 11 residues. V dropped 6 bases and J dropped 3 bases, with 5 bases sitting between them. Germline lookup yields CDR1 MNHNY and CDR2 SVGAGI (reference sequence). The CDR3 loop is CASRQDYGYTF. DNA for the CDR3: TGTGCCAGCAGGCAGGACTATGGCTACACCTTC.

The rearrangement joins TRBV27 to TRBJ2-3; TRBD1 agrees at 9 bases. Germline loops: CDR1 MNHEY, CDR2 SMNVEV (reference sequence). V lost 6 bases and J lost 2; bases outside the gene matches: 6. This CDR3 region has 15 residues. The CDR3 sequence: CASRSGQGNTDTQYF. The CDR3, as DNA: TGTGCCAGCAGATCTGGACAGGGGAACACAGATACGCAGTATTTT.

This chain joins TRBV10-3 and TRBJ1-2; 7 nucleotides line up with TRBD1. This CDR3 contains 13 residues. V gave up 4 bases and J gave up 3 bases; unmatched junction bases: 2. Germline CDR1 reads ENHRY; CDR2 reads SYGVKD. CDR3 coding DNA: TGTGCCATCAGTGGACAGGGAGACTATGGCTACACCTTC. This translates into CAISGQGDYGYTF.

The chain employs TRBV7-8 and TRBJ2-2, with 7 bases identical to TRBD1. Germline V lookup: CDR1 SGHVS, CDR2 FQNEAQ. The trim removed 2 bases at V and 0 bases at J, leaving 3 bases unmatched. The CDR3 extends over 16 amino acids. The CDR3 sequence: CASSLTGAPNTGELFF. DNA of the CDR3: TGTGCCAGCAGCTTAACAGGGGCCCCGAACACCGGGGAGCTGTTTTTT.

This clone appeared a single time. The chain employs TRBV12-5 and TRBJ1-3; D ambiguous. The CDR3 covers 15 residues. V dropped 0 bases and J dropped 3 bases, with 9 bases sitting between them. Germline lookup yields CDR1 LGHNT and CDR2 FRNRAP. CDR3 coding DNA: TGTGCTAGTGGTTTGGTAATGGGTTTTGGAAACACCATATATTTT. Amino acid sequence: CASGLVMGFGNTIYF.

The gene calls are TRBV6-1 and TRBJ1-1, with D unresolved. With 1 base removed from V and 2 bases from J, the gap between germline ends came to 17 bases. The germline CDR1 and CDR2 sequences are MNHNS and SASEGT. The CDR3 runs to 17 residues. The CDR3 coding sequence is TGTGCCAGCAGTGAAGGTCCACCACACTCCTTTAACACTGAAGCTTTCTTT. It encodes CASSEGPPHSFNTEAFF.

The J gene is TRBJ2-1, the V gene TRBV9; possible D gene TRBD2, 5 bases. V was shortened by 4 bases and J by 4 bases, with 15 bases between the two germline ends. The germline V gene encodes CDR1 SGDLS and CDR2 YYNGEE. The CDR3 runs 15 residues. CDR3 loop: CASSRRGSVYNEQFF. In DNA form, the CDR3 reads TGTGCCAGCAGCCGTCGGGGTAGCGTATACAATGAGCAGTTCTTC.

V is TRBV2 and J is TRBJ2-1; possible D gene TRBD1, 5 bases. This CDR3 spans 14 amino acids. The germline gives CDR1 SNHLY, CDR2 FYNNEI. V was pared by 3 bases and J by 8 bases, with 14 bases between. The CDR3 nucleotides read TGTGCCAGCAGTGAGACAGAGGTAGTGGATGAGCAGTTCTTC. It codes for CASSETEVVDEQFF.

This chain connects TRBV7-8 to TRBJ1-1; weak D call: TRBD1 (5 bases). The V end was cut by 8 bases, the J end by 0 bases, with 22 bases between. In germline, CDR1 is SGHVS, CDR2 FQNEAQ. The CDR3 has 17 amino acids. CDR3 region: CASAGERKGYMNTEAFF. The CDR3 DNA follows: TGTGCCAGCGCGGGGGAGCGTAAGGGATATATGAACACTGAAGCTTTCTTT.

This clone has a handful of counts. This chain links TRBV4-2 with TRBJ2-3, with D unresolved. Germline V lookup: CDR1 LGHNA, CDR2 YNFKEQ. Between the trimmed V and J ends, which lost 0 bases and 8 bases, there was a span of 12 bases. The CDR3 runs 14 residues. The DNA of the CDR3 is TGTGCCAGCAGCCAAGAGGCCCCTAAGGGTACGCAGTATTTT. Encoded protein: CASSQEAPKGTQYF.

The genes are TRBV5-1 and TRBJ2-3; no firm D call. Germline V gives CDR1 SGHRS, CDR2 YFSETQ. Trimming pared 4 bases from V and 6 bases from J, leaving 12 bases between. This CDR3 region has 13 residues. In DNA, the CDR3 is TGCGCCAGCAGCGGCTCGAGTTGGGATACGCAGTATTTT. Residues: CASSGSSWDTQYF.

The chain has TRBV11-3 and TRBJ2-3, with TRBD1 as a possible D gene (5 bases). This CDR3 has 13 residues. Germline V gives CDR1 SGHNT, CDR2 YENEEA. The V gene lost 4 bases and the J gene lost 5 bases, with 10 bases spanning the gap. The CDR3 here is CASSSSQGDTQYF. CDR3 sequence (DNA): TGTGCCAGCAGCTCGTCCCAGGGAGATACGCAGTATTTT.

V usage is TRBV4-1 and J usage is TRBJ1-5; 7 bases align to TRBD1. V was pared by 4 bases and J by 3 bases, with 6 bases of the junction left unmatched. The CDR3 runs to 15 residues. Germline lookup yields CDR1 MGHRA and CDR2 YSYEKL. The CDR3 loop reads CASSLRQGLNQPQHF. The CDR3 DNA is TGCGCCAGCAGCCTACGACAGGGCCTCAATCAGCCCCAGCATTTT.

The table lists this clone with a count of one. The V and J genes are TRBV18 and TRBJ2-7; D is possibly TRBD1 (6 bases). CDR3 length: 14 amino acids. The V gene's germline CDR1 is KGHSH and CDR2 LQKENI. V lost 2 bases to trimming and J lost 5 bases, with 13 bases between them. This CDR3 is CASSPTTGGDEQYF. The CDR3 coding sequence is TGTGCCAGCTCACCAACGACAGGCGGCGACGAGCAGTACTTC.

V is TRBV28 and J is TRBJ2-3, with 9 bases aligning to TRBD1. Trimming removed 10 bases from V and 2 bases from J; junction bases left unmatched: 13. The CDR3 totals 16 residues. Germline assignment: CDR1 MDHEN and CDR2 SYDVKM. In DNA form, the CDR3 reads TGTGCCACTCACGGCACCAGGGACAGGGACACAGATACGCAGTATTTT. Translated: CATHGTRDRDTDTQYF.

Only a few counts were recorded for this clone. The J gene is TRBJ1-5, the V gene TRBV2; 8 bases match TRBD1. Germline trimming cut 6 bases from V and 4 bases from J; bases unmatched to any gene: 5. Germline V gene sequence: CDR1 SNHLY, CDR2 FYNNEI. The CDR3 length is 14 residues. CDR3 protein: CASRADRENQPQHF. DNA for the CDR3: TGTGCCAGCAGAGCGGACAGGGAGAATCAGCCCCAGCATTTT.

Comments on this clone: Given a much more abundant clone one base away, this may be a read error. At the DNA level, this CDR3 is encoded by other sequences in the same sample as well. The genes are TRBV11-1 and TRBJ2-2; D uncertain. The CDR3 spans 18 residues. Germline V lookup: CDR1 SGHAT, CDR2 FQDESV (reference sequence). The CDR3 DNA reads TGTGCCAGCAGCTTAGGGGGATGGTTTCAGACGAACACTGGGGAGCTGTTTTTT. This translates into CASSLGGWFQTNTGELFF. Complete variable domain (other parts from reference TRBV11-1 and TRBJ2-2): EAEVAQSPRYKITEKSQAVAFWCDPISGHATLYWYRQILGQGPELLVQFQDESVVDDSQLPKDRFSAERLKGVDSTLKIQPAELGDSAMYLCASSLGGWFQTNTGELFFGEGSRLTVL.

This clone came up once. The V and J genes are TRBV29-1 and TRBJ1-3; maybe TRBD1 (5 bases). V lost 7 bases to trimming and J lost 0 bases, with 13 bases between them. Germline V gene data show CDR1 as SQVTM and CDR2 as ANQGSEA. The CDR3 spans 14 residues. CDR3 loop: CSADPGTSGNTIYF. The DNA for the CDR3 is TGCAGCGCCGACCCCGGGACCTCTGGAAACACCATATATTTT.

The chain uses TRBV11-3 and TRBJ2-5; 8 bases match TRBD1. J gave up 4 bases and V 5 bases, and 9 bases lay outside the gene matches. CDR1 and CDR2 (germline): SGHNT, YENEEA. The CDR3 has 15 amino acids. The CDR3 region is CASSPRTGSRETQYF. As DNA, the CDR3 is TGTGCCAGCAGCCCCCGGACAGGGTCCCGAGAGACCCAGTACTTC.